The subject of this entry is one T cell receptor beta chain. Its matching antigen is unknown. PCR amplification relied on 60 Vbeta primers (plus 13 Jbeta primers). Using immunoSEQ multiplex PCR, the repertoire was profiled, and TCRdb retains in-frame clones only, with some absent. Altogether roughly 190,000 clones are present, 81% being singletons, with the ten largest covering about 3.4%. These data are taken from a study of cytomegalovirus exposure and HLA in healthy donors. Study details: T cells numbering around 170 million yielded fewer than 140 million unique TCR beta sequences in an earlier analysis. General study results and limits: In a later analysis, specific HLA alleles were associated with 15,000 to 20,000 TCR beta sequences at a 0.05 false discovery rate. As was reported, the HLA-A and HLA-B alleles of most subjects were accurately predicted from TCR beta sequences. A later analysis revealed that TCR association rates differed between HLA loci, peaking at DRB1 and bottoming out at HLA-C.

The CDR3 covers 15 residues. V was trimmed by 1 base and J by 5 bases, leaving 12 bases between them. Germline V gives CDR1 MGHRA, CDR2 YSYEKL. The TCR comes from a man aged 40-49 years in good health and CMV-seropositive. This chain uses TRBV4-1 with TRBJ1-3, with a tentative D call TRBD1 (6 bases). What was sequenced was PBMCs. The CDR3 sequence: CASSQAGEERNTIYF. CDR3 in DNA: TGCGCCAGCAGCCAAGCAGGGGAAGAAAGAAACACCATATATTTT.